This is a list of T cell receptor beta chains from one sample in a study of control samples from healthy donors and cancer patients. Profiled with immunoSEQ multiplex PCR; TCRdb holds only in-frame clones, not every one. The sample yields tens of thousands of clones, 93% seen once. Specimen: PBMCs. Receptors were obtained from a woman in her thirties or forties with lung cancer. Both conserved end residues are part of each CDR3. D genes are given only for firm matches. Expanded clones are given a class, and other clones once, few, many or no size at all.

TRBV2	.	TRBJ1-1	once	TGTGCCAGCAGTGAAGCGCAGGGTATGAACACTGAAGCTTTCTTT	CASSEAQGMNTEAFF
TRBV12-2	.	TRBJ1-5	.	TGTGCAAGTCGTGGAAACCGGGACAGGCCTTATAGCAATCAGCCCCAGCATTTT	CASRGNRDRPYSNQPQHF
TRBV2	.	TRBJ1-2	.	TGTGCCAGCAGTGTCCCGGACGGTATCTATGGCTACACCTTC	CASSVPDGIYGYTF
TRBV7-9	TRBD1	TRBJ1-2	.	TGTGCCAGCAGCTCGCTAGCGGGACAGGGGTCCGGCTACACCTTC	CASSSLAGQGSGYTF
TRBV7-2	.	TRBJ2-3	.	TGTGCCAGCAGCTTGGCCCGGACAGCACTGGATACGCAGTATTTT	CASSLARTALDTQYF
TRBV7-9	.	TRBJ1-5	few	TGTGCCAGCAGCTTTCAGAATCAGCCCCAGCATTTT	CASSFQNQPQHF
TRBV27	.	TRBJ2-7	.	TGTGCCAGCAGTTTATTCAGGACGTTAGCCTACGAGCAGTACTTC	CASSLFRTLAYEQYF
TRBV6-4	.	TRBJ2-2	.	TGTGCCAGCACTGAAAACCCCACAACCGGGGAGCTGTTTTTT	CASTENPTTGELFF
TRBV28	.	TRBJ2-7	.	TGTGCCAGCAGTTCTGGACCATGGGAGCAGTACTTC	CASSSGPWEQYF
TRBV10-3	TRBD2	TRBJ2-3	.	TGTGCCATCAGTGAGTCGTGGGGAGGGGCCTCAGATACGCAGTATTTT	CAISESWGGASDTQYF
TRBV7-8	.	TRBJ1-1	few	TGTGCCAGCAGCTTAGAGACCTTGTTTATGAACACTGAAGCTTTCTTT	CASSLETLFMNTEAFF
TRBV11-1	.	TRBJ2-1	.	TGTGCCAGCACCCTAAACCAGGGGTATGATGAGCAGTTCTTC	CASTLNQGYDEQFF
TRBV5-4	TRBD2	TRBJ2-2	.	TGTGCCAGCAGTTTCCGAAAACTAGCGGGGTCCGGGGAGCTGTTTTTT	CASSFRKLAGSGELFF
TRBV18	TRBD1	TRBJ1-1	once	TGTGCCAGCTCACCACAGGGACAGGGGCTACAGCTTGAAGCTTTCTTT	CASSPQGQGLQLEAFF
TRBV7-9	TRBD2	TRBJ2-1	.	TGTGCCAGCAGCCCTAGCGGGAGCTCCTACAATGAGCAGTTCTTC	CASSPSGSSYNEQFF
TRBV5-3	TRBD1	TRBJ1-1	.	TGTGCCAGAAGCTTTGGGAGACAGGGCCCTGAAGCTTTCTTT	CARSFGRQGPEAFF
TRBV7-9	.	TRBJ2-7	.	TGTGCCAGCCGCACTTCAGTATCCTACGAGCAGTACTTC	CASRTSVSYEQYF
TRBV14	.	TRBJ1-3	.	TGTGCCAGCAGCCTCAGCCGGCTACTACGGGGAGACACCATATATTTT	CASSLSRLLRGDTIYF
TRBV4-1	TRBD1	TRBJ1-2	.	TGCGCCAGCAGCCAAGATCCCCCCGACAGGGCTGTTGGGGGCTACACCTTC	CASSQDPPDRAVGGYTF
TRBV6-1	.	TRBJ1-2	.	TGTGCCAGCAGTGAAAGATCCGAGGGAGTCACGAGTGGCTACACCTTC	CASSERSEGVTSGYTF
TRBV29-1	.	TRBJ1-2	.	TGCAGCGTTGAGCCTGGGGGCTATGGCTACACCTTC	CSVEPGGYGYTF
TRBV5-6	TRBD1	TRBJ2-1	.	TGTGCCAGCAGCTTAGGACAGGGGCACAATGAGCAGTTCTTC	CASSLGQGHNEQFF
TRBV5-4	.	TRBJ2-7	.	TGTGCCAGCACCCCAGCCGGGACAGCGGGCGAGCAGTACTTC	CASTPAGTAGEQYF
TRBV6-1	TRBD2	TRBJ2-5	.	TGTGCCAGCAGTGGGGGACTAGCGGGGTTATTCCAAGAGACCCAGTACTTC	CASSGGLAGLFQETQYF
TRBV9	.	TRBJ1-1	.	TGTGCCAGCAGCGTAGAGCCGGGGAACACTGAAGCTTTCTTT	CASSVEPGNTEAFF
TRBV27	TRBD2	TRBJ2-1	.	TGTGCCAGCAGTTTAACTAGCGGGGGCGCCTACAATGAGCAGTTCTTC	CASSLTSGGAYNEQFF
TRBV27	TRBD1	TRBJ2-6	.	TGTGCCAGCCAATCCGGGACAGGGGGCCCTGGGGCCAACGTCCTGACTTTC	CASQSGTGGPGANVLTF
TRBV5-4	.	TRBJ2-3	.	TGTGCCAGCAGCTTCCAGGCAGATACGCAGTATTTT	CASSFQADTQYF
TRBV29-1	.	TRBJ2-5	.	TGCAGCGTTATGTTGCCTAGCGCTGAAGAGCAAGAGACCCAGTACTTC	CSVMLPSAEEQETQYF
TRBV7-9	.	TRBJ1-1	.	TGTGCCAGCAGCCTATTCACGGGGGGGAACACTGAAGCTTTCTTT	CASSLFTGGNTEAFF
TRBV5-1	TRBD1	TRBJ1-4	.	TGCGCCAGCAGCTTAAAACCTCAGGGGCAGGGGGCAACTAATGAAAAACTGTTTTTT	CASSLKPQGQGATNEKLFF
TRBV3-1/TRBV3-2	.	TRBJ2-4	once	TGTGCCAGCAGCCCGACAAGGGTAGGACGAAACATTCAGTACTTC	CASSPTRVGRNIQYF
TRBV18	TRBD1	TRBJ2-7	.	TGTGCCAGCTCAGAGACAGGGGTCGAGCAGTACTTC	CASSETGVEQYF
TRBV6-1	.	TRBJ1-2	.	TGTGCCAGCAGTGAAGCGGGGGCAAACAGGCGAGGCTACACCTTC	CASSEAGANRRGYTF
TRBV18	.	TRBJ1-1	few	TGTGCCAGCTCCTCGGGACCGAGTAACACTGAAGCTTTCTTT	CASSSGPSNTEAFF
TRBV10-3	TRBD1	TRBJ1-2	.	TGTGCCATCACCGGGACAGGGGGCCCATGGAACTATGGCTACACCTTC	CAITGTGGPWNYGYTF
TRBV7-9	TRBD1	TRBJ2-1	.	TGTGCCAGCAGCCCTCCAGGACAGGGTCCCTTCCGTGAGCAGTTCTTC	CASSPPGQGPFREQFF
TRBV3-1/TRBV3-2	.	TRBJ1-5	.	TGTGCCAGCAGCAGGTCGTCTGGCAATCAGCCCCAGCATTTT	CASSRSSGNQPQHF
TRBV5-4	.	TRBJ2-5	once	TGTGCCAGCAGCTTTACAGGATCCGAAGAGACCCAGTACTTC	CASSFTGSEETQYF
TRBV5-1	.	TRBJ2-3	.	TGCGCCAGCAGCCCGTCGACGGAAAGCACAGATACGCAGTATTTT	CASSPSTESTDTQYF
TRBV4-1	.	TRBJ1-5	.	TGCGCCAGCAGCCAAGGGGGGTTCAGCAATCAGCCCCAGCATTTT	CASSQGGFSNQPQHF
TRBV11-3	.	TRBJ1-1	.	TGTGCCAGCAGCTTAGAGGTGGCAGGCCAAATCGGACGGAACACTGAAGCTTTCTTT	CASSLEVAGQIGRNTEAFF
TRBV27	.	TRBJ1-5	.	TGTGCCAGCAGCCCGGGAAGGGGGCAGCCCCAGCATTTT	CASSPGRGQPQHF
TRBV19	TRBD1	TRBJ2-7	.	TGTGCCAGTCACCCCCGGGACAGGGGCTACGAGCAGTACTTC	CASHPRDRGYEQYF
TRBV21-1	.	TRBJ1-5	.	TGTGCCAGCAGCCCCCCGGACATACTTCTCAATCAGCCCCAGCATTTT	CASSPPDILLNQPQHF